This T cell receptor delta chain was sequenced during a study of Vδ1+ human thymocytes. Study outcomes and limitations: Highly polyclonal TRG and TRD repertoires with Gaussian CDR3 length distributions appeared in thymus. Thymic delta-chain repertoires held approximately 20% Vdelta2 sequences and few Vdelta3, despite high sort purity.

About this clone itself: Its antigen remains unknown.

CDR3 length: 20 residues. Trimming cost V 2 bases and J 6 bases; bases outside gene matches: 20. Germline V CDR1 and CDR2: TSWWSYY, QGS. Vdelta1+ thymocyte sorts reached between roughly 98% and 99.6% purity. RNA was extracted from the cells and then reverse transcribed. CDR3 amplicons came from multiplex PCR with pooled V-gene forward and constant-region reverse primers. TCRdb re-called the multiplex PCR reads using CATT. The sample comprises under 25,000 delta-chain clones, about 29% of which are singletons, and 1.6% rests with the top ten. Material for sequencing was Vdelta1+ gamma-delta thymocytes from the thymus. Subset specified: FACS-sorted CD3+ TCRalphabeta- TCRVdelta1+ TCRVdelta2- thymocytes. This sequence originates from a boy in the first two years of life who had congenital heart surgery. The chain uses TRDV1 and TRDJ1; 11 bases agree with TRDD3. For the CDR3, the DNA is TGTGCTCTTGGGGAATTCAACTCCTACTTTTGGGGGATACGGTCCCATAAACTCATCTTT. This codes for CALGEFNSYFWGIRSHKLIF.